The rows below give T cell receptor beta chains drawn from one sample of a study of identical twins. TCRdb processed the 5' RACE reads anew with MiXCR; each CDR3 protein has one entry. This sample has hundreds of thousands of distinct CDR3 sequences; 24% occur once, and the top ten carry about 2.9%. A further study also used this sample, focusing on T cells expressing NK-cell markers.

The sequencing sample was made of CD4+ T cells sorted from blood. These receptors came from a woman aged 18-29 years in good health. Each CDR3 is given with its conserved first and last residue. A D gene is named only where the DNA matches it firmly. The listing skips clone size in some rows; elsewhere it reads once, few, many or a size class.

TRBV4-3,.,14,few,TRBJ1-2,CASSQDSGGGGYTF,TGCGCCAGCAGCCAAGATTCGGGGGGTGGTGGCTACACCTTC
TRBV9,.,13,few,TRBJ1-4,CASSGQGYEKLFF,TGTGCCAGCAGCGGCCAGGGGTACGAAAAACTGTTTTTT
TRBV20-1,.,11,.,TRBJ1-1,CSARDPPHPFF,TGCAGTGCTAGAGATCCTCCCCATCCTTTCTTT
TRBV5-1,TRBD1,14,.,TRBJ2-3,CASSDRQGADTQYF,TGCGCCAGCAGCGATAGACAGGGGGCAGATACGCAGTATTTT
TRBV2,TRBD2,14,.,TRBJ2-1,CASSVVAGGGEQFF,TGTGCCAGCAGCGTGGTAGCGGGGGGCGGTGAGCAGTTCTTC
TRBV20-1,TRBD2,14,few,TRBJ2-3,CSALLAGGTDTQYF,TGCAGTGCGCTCTTAGCGGGAGGCACAGATACGCAGTATTTT
TRBV7-8,.,14,many,TRBJ1-3,CASYSGEPGNTIYF,TGTGCCAGCTATTCAGGGGAGCCTGGAAACACCATATATTTT
TRBV2,TRBD2,16,many,TRBJ2-3,CASGSLGLAGSDTQYF,TGTGCCAGCGGGAGTTTGGGACTAGCGGGATCAGATACGCAGTATTTT
TRBV2,TRBD2,17,.,TRBJ2-7,CASWGGRGTLSLYEQYF,TGTGCCAGCTGGGGCGGGAGGGGCACCCTCTCCCTCTACGAGCAGTACTTC
TRBV18,.,17,few,TRBJ2-3,CASSPLGSGRKTDTQYF,TGTGCCAGCTCACCACTCGGGTCGGGTCGTAAGACAGATACGCAGTATTTT
TRBV18,.,12,.,TRBJ2-1,CASSPDLFEQFF,TGTGCCAGCTCACCTGATTTGTTTGAGCAGTTCTTC
TRBV7-2,TRBD2,17,few,TRBJ2-2,CASSSQRTSGNTGELFF,TGTGCCAGCAGCTCCCAACGGACTAGCGGTAACACCGGGGAGCTGTTTTTT